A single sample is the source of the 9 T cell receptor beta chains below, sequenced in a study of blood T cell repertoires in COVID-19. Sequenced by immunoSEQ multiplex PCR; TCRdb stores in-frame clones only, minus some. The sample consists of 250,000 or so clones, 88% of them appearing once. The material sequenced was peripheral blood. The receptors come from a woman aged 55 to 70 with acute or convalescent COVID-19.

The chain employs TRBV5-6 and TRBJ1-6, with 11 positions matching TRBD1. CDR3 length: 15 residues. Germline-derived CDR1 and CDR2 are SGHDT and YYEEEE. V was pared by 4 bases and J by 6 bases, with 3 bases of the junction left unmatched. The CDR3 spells CASSPGQGANSPLHF. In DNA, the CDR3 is TGTGCCAGCAGCCCAGGACAGGGGGCTAATTCACCCCTCCACTTT.

In DNA form, the CDR3 reads TGTGCCAGCACCCGGGAGCCTAATGAAAAACTGTTTTTT. Its translation: CASTREPNEKLFF. The V and J genes are TRBV5-4 and TRBJ1-4; unclear D gene. Trimming pared 6 bases from V and 3 bases from J, leaving 9 bases between. There are 13 residues in the CDR3. Germline assignment: CDR1 SGHNT and CDR2 YYREEE (reference sequence).

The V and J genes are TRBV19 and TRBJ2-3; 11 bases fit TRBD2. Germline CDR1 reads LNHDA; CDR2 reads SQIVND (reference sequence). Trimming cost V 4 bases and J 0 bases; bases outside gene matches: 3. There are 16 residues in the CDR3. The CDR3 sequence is CASSTRTSGSTDTQYF. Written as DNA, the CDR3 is TGTGCCAGTAGTACCCGGACTAGCGGGAGCACAGATACGCAGTATTTT.

Here the CDR3 DNA reads TGTGCCAGCAGCTTGTGGACAGGGATAAGTTCACCCCTCCACTTT. It encodes CASSLWTGISSPLHF. This rearrangement joins TRBV7-2 to TRBJ1-6; TRBD1 matches at 8 bases. CDR3 length: 15 residues. Trimming took 3 bases from V and 9 from J; bases not matched to a gene: 7. In germline, CDR1 is SGHTA, CDR2 FQGNSA.

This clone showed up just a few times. Here the CDR3 reads CASSLTGQSNSPLHF. The DNA of the CDR3 is TGTGCCAGCAGTTTAACGGGACAGTCTAATTCACCCCTCCACTTT. This chain connects TRBV27 to TRBJ1-6, with 7 bases fitting TRBD1. V trimming: 2 bases; J trimming: 6 bases; junction bases outside the gene matches: 4. Looked up from germline, CDR1 is MNHEY and CDR2 is SMNVEV (reference sequence). The CDR3 is made up of 15 amino acids.

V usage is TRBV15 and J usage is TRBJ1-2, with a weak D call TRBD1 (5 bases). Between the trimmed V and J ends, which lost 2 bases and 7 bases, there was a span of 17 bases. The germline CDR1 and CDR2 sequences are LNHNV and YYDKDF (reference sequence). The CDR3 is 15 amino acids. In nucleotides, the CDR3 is TGTGCCACCAGCAGACGGACCTCAGGGTCGGGTGGCTACACCTTC. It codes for CATSRRTSGSGGYTF.

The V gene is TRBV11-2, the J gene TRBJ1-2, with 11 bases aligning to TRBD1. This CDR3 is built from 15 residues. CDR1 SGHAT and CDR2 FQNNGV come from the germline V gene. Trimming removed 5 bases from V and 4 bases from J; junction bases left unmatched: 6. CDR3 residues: CASSPTGQGGYGYTF. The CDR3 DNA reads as TGTGCCAGCAGCCCTACGGGACAGGGGGGCTATGGCTACACCTTC.

CDR3 in amino acids: CASSRGGTGVGEQFF. The CDR3 nucleotides are TGTGCCAGCAGCCGGGGTGGGACAGGGGTTGGTGAGCAGTTCTTC. The chain joins TRBV3-1 (or the pseudogene TRBV3-2) to TRBJ2-1, with TRBD1 matching over 10 bases. The CDR3 has 15 amino acids. Germline V gene data show CDR1 as LGHDT and CDR2 as YNNKEL (reference sequence). V was clipped by 4 bases and J by 9 bases; unmatched bases: 9.

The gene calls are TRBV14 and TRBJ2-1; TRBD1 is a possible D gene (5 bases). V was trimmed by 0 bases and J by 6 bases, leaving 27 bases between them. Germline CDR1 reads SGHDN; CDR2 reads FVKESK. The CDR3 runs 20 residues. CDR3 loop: CASSQDLAGQRPKSLNEQFF. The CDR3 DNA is TGTGCCAGCAGCCAAGATCTTGCAGGACAACGGCCAAAATCCCTCAATGAGCAGTTCTTC.